Given below is one T cell receptor (beta chain) in context. The target of this receptor is not known. Base qualities are not provided; no much larger clone lies one nucleotide away. TCRbeta CDR3 regions were amplified from genomic DNA by means of the immunoSEQ Assay, a bias-controlled multiplex PCR. The published analysis was carried out like this. Nucleated cell counts per sample were estimated from amplification of reference gene primers within the assay. To quantify the absolute abundance of each unique TCRbeta CDR3 rearrangement, sequence reads were collapsed and filtered. Productive Simpson clonality was computed per sample as the square root of Simpson's diversity index over productive rearrangements. TCRdb retrieved this table from immuneACCESS and kept in-frame rearrangements only. Not all clones are present; in checked studies, unresolved V genes account for under half, and no reason is known for the remainder. V and J calls and clone size are copied from that table; D and trimming were computed from the DNA. The sample has about 190,000 clones on record, around 84% of them singletons. Clones ranked in the top ten supply approximately 15% of the sample.

This entry comes from a study of blood T cell repertoires in COVID-19 (dated by TCRdb to 2020 to 2022). As for the study more broadly: Collaborator samples came from the United States, Italy and Spain and covered acute and convalescent phases of COVID-19. The repertoires were released in a freely available public database meant as a resource for research on the immune response to SARS-CoV-2. Nearly every sample came with metadata listing a de-identified subject ID, COVID-19 status, age in years and sex. Samples were obtained from the ongoing ImmuneRACE study (first 160 participants) and from about 1,300 subjects provided by 6 global collaborators. The dataset comprised deeply sampled blood TCRbeta repertoires from subjects exposed to, actively infected with, or recovered from COVID-19. HLA class I and class II types, where available, came from metadata supplied by the sample provider rather than from assay-based typing. The prospective study material was composed of cDNA or gDNA derived from T cells, B-cell-depleted T cells, or PBMCs. The research as a whole found: Clinical and demographic metadata were provided uncurated, with the amount varying by source and participant.

From the cysteine up to the phenylalanine, the CDR3 has a length of 13 residues. Left in the record is the CDR3 DNA by itself, 39 bases read in frame from the first base. The CDR1 and CDR2 encoded by the germline V gene (reference sequence) are PRHDT and FYEKMQ. Cut back by 5 bases and 5 bases, the V and J ends lie 12 bases apart. Each collaborating institution followed its own protocols to collect whole blood in K2EDTA tubes. For TCRbeta analysis, collaborators shipped samples in one of three forms: frozen whole blood, isolated PBMCs, or DNA extracted from either of those sample types. The rearrangement joined TRBV13 to TRBJ1-2, with a tentative D gene TRBD1 over 6 matching bases. Source material: peripheral blood. The origin of this receptor is a man between 25 and 39 years old with active or convalescent COVID-19. The CDR3 corresponds to CASSGQTIYGYTF. The DNA reads TGTGCCAGCAGCGGACAGACGATTTATGGCTACACCTTC.